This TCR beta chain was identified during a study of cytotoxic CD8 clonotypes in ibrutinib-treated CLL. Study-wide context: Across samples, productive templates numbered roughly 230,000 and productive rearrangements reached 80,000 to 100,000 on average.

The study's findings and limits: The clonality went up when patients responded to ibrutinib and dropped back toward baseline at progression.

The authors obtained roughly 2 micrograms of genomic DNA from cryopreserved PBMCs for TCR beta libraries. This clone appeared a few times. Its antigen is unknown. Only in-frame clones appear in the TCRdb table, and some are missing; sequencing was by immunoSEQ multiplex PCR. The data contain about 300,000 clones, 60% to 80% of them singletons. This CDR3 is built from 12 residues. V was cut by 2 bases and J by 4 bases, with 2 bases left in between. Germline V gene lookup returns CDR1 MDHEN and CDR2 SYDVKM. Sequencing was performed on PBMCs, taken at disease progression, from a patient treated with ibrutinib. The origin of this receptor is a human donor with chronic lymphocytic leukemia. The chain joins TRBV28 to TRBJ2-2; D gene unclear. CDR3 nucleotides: TGTGCCAGCAGTTTAGGCACCGGGGAGCTGTTTTTT. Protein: CASSLGTGELFF. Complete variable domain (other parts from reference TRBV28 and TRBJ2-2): DVKVTQSSRYLVKRTGEKVFLECVQDMDHENMFWYRQDPGLGLRLIYFSYDVKMKEKGDIPEGYSVSREKKERFSLILESASTNQTSMYLCASSLGTGELFFGEGSRLTVL.